The subject of this entry is one TCR beta chain. Its matching antigen is unknown. Healthy individuals who donated bone marrow served as the donors. The data are from a study of cytomegalovirus exposure and HLA in healthy donors. Overall study results and limits: Earlier findings revealed that most TCR beta V segments proved productive either about 87% or about 30% of the time. DRB1 showed the most TCR associations and HLA-C the fewest in a later analysis, as rates varied by HLA locus.

This CDR3 region has 16 residues. Unmatched junction bases numbered 8, after V lost 1 base and J lost 8 bases. The V gene's germline CDR1 is SGHVS and CDR2 FNYEAQ. Primers included in the PCR were 60 Vbeta and 13 Jbeta primers. The protocol was immunoSEQ multiplex PCR, while the TCRdb copy is restricted to in-frame clones and leaves out a portion. The sample contains about 180,000 clones, 80% of which appear only once. The chain combines TRBV7-6 with TRBJ2-1; TRBD2 matches at 10 bases. This receptor was obtained from a girl aged 5-17 years in good health and CMV-seropositive. Material for sequencing was PBMCs. CDR3 DNA sequence: TGTGCCAGCAGCTTAGTAAGGACTAGCGGCTTCGATGAGCAGTTCTTC. Encoded protein: CASSLVRTSGFDEQFF.